The entry that follows covers one T cell receptor (beta chain) sequence. Germline trimming cut 9 bases from V and 6 bases from J; bases unmatched to any gene: 8. The CDR3 is 14 amino acids. CDR1 is LNHNV, CDR2 YYDKDF, per germline (reference sequence). These data come from a study of blood T cell repertoires in COVID-19. Here immunoSEQ multiplex PCR was the method, and the copy in TCRdb shows in-frame clones only, minus some. The table lists some 260,000 clones, under 85% of them singletons. Sequencing was done on a sample of peripheral blood. The V and J genes are TRBV15 and TRBJ1-6, with TRBD1 identical over 7 bases. The sequence was collected from a woman in her thirties or forties with active or convalescent COVID-19. CDR3 nucleotide sequence: TGTGCCACAGAACAGGGGACCTTTAATTCACCCCTCCACTTT. This encodes CATEQGTFNSPLHF.